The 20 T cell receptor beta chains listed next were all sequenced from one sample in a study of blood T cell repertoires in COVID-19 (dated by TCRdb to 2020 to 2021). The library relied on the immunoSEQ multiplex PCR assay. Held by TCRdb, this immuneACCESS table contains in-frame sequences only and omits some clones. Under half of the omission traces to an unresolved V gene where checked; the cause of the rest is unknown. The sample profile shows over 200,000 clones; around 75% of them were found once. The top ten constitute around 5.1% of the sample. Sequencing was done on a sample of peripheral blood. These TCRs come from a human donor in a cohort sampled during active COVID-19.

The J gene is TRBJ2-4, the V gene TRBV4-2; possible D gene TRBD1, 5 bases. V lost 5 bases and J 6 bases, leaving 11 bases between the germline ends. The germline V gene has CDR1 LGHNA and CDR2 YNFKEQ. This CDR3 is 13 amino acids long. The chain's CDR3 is CASSGPGLNIQYF. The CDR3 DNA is TGTGCCAGCAGCGGTCCAGGGTTAAACATTCAGTACTTC.

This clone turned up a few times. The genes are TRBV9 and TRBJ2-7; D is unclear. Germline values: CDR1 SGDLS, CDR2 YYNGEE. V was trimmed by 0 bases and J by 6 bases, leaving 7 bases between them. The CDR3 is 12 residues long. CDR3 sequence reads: CASSVGHGEQYF. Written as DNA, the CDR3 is TGTGCCAGCAGCGTAGGACATGGCGAGCAGTACTTC.

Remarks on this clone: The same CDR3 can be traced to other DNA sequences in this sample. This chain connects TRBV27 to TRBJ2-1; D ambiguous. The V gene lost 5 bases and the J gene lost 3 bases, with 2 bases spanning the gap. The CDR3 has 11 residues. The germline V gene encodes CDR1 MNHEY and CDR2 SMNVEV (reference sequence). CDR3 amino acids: CASSLYNEQFF. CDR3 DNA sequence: TGTGCCAGCAGTCTCTACAATGAGCAGTTCTTC.

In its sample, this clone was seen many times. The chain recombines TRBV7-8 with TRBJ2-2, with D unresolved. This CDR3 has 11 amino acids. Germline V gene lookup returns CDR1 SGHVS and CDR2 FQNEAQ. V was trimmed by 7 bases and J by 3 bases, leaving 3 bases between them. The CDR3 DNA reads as TGTGCCAGCACGGACACCGGGGAGCTGTTTTTT. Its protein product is CASTDTGELFF.

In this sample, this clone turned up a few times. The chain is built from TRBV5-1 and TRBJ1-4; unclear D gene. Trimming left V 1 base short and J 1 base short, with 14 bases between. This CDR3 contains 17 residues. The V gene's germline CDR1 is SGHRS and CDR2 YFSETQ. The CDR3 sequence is CASSLTAGPLTNEKLFF. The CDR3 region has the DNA TGCGCCAGCAGCTTGACGGCGGGTCCTTTAACTAATGAAAAACTGTTTTTT.

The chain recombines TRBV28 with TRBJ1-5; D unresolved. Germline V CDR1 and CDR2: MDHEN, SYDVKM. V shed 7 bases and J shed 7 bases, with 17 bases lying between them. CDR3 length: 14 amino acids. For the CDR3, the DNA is TGTGCCAGCAACCCTTTTGGTTCGGGACAGCCCCAGCATTTT. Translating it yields CASNPFGSGQPQHF.

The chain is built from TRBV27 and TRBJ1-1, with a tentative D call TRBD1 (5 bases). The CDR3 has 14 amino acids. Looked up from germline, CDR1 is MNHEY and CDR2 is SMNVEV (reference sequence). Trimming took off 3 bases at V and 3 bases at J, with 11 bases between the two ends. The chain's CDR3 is CASSLMGGDTEAFF. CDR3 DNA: TGTGCCAGCAGTTTGATGGGGGGTGACACTGAAGCTTTCTTT.

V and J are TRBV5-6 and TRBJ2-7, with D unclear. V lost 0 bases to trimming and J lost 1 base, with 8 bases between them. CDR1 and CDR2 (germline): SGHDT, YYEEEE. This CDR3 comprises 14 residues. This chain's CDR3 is CASSLAAISYEQYF. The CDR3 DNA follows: TGTGCCAGCAGCTTGGCCGCGATTTCCTACGAGCAGTACTTC.

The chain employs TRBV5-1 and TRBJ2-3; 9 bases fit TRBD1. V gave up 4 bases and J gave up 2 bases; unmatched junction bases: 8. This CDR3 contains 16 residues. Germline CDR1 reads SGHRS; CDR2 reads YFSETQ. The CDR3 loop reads CASSDLDRGNTDTQYF. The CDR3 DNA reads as TGCGCCAGCAGCGACTTGGACAGGGGAAACACAGATACGCAGTATTTT.

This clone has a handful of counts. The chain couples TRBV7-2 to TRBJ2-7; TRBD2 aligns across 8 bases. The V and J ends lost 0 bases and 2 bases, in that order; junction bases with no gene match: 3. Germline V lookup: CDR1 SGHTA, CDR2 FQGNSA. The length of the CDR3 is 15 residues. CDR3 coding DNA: TGTGCCAGCAGCTTAGCGCCAGCGGGGGCCTACGAGCAGTACTTC. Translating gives CASSLAPAGAYEQYF. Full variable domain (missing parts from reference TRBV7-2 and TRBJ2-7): GAGVSQSPSNKVTEKGKDVELRCDPISGHTALYWYRQSLGQGLEFLIYFQGNSAPDKSGLPSDRFSAERTGGSVSTLTIQRTQQEDSAVYLCASSLAPAGAYEQYFGPGTRLTVT.

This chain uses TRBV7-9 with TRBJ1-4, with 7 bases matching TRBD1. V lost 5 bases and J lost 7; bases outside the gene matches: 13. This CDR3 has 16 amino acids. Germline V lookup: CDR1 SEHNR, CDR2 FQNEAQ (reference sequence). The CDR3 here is CASSQALSTGPEKLFF. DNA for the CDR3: TGTGCCAGCAGCCAGGCGTTGTCGACAGGGCCTGAAAAACTGTTTTTT. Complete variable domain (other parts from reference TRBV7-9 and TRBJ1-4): DTGVSQNPRHKITKRGQNVTFRCDPISEHNRLYWYRQTLGQGPEFLTYFQNEAQLEKSRLLSDRFSAERPKGSFSTLEIQRTEQGDSAMYLCASSQALSTGPEKLFFGSGTQLSVL.

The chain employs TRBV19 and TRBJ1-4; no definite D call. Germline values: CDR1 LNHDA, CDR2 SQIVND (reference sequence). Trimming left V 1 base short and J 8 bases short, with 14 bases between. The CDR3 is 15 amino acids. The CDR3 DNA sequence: TGTGCCAGTAGTATAGTTTCCCATGAGGAGGAAAAACTGTTTTTT. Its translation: CASSIVSHEEEKLFF.

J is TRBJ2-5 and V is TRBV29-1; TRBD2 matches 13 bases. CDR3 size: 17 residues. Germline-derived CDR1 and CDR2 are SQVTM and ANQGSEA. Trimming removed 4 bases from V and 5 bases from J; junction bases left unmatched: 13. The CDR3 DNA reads TGCAGCGTTGCAGGCATACTAGCGGGAGGGCCTCGGGAGACCCAGTACTTC. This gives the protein CSVAGILAGGPRETQYF.

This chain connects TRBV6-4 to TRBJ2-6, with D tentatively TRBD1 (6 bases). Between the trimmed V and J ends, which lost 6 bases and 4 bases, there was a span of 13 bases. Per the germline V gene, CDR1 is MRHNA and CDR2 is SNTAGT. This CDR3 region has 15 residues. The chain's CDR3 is CASSAQGYGANVLTF. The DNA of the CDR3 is TGTGCCAGCAGCGCACAGGGATACGGGGCCAACGTCCTGACTTTC.

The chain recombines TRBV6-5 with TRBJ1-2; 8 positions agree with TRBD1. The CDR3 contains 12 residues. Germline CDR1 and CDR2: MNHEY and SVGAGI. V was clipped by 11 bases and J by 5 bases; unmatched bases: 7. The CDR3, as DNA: TGTGCCGCGACAGGGGCCCAATATGGCTACACCTTC. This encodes CAATGAQYGYTF.

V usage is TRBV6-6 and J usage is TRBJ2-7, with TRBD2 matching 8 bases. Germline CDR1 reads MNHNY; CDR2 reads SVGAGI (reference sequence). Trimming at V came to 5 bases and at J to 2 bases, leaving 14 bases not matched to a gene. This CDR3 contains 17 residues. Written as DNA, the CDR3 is TGTGCCAGCAGTCGTGGGGGGGAGCGGGAGAGGCCCTACGAGCAGTACTTC. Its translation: CASSRGGERERPYEQYF.

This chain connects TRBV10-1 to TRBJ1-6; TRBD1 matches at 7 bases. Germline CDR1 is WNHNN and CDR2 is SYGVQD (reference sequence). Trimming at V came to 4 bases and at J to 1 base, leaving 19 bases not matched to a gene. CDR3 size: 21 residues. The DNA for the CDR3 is TGCGCCAGCAGTGGGAGGAACAGGGGATCACGCGCGAGGTCCTATAATTCACCCCTCCACTTT. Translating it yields CASSGRNRGSRARSYNSPLHF.

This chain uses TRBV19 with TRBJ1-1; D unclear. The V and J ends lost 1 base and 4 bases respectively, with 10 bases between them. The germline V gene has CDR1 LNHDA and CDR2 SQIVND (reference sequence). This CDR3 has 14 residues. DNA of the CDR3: TGTGCCAGTAGTATAGCGACGGGGAGCACTGAAGCTTTCTTT. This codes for CASSIATGSTEAFF. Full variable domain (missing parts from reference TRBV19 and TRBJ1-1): DGGITQSPKYLFRKEGQNVTLSCEQNLNHDAMYWYRQDPGQGLRLIYYSQIVNDFQKGDIAEGYSVSREKKESFPLTVTSAQKNPTAFYLCASSIATGSTEAFFGQGTRLTVV.

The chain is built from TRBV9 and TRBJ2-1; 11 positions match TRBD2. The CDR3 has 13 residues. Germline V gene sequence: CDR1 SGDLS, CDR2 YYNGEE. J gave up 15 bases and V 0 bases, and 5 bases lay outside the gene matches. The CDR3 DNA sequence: TGTGCCAGCAGCGTAGGGTCTAGCGGGAGGTTGTTCTTC. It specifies CASSVGSSGRLFF. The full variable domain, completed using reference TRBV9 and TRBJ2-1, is DSGVTQTPKHLITATGQRVTLRCSPRSGDLSVYWYQQSLDQGLQFLIQYYNGEERAKGNILERFSAQQFPDLHSELNLSSLELGDSALYFCASSVGSSGRLFFGPGTRLTVL.

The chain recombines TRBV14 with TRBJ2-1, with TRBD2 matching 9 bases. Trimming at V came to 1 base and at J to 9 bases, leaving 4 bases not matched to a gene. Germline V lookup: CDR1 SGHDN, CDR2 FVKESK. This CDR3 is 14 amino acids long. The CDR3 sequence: CASSQVAGVGEQFF. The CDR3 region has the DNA TGTGCCAGCAGCCAAGTAGCGGGGGTCGGTGAGCAGTTCTTC.